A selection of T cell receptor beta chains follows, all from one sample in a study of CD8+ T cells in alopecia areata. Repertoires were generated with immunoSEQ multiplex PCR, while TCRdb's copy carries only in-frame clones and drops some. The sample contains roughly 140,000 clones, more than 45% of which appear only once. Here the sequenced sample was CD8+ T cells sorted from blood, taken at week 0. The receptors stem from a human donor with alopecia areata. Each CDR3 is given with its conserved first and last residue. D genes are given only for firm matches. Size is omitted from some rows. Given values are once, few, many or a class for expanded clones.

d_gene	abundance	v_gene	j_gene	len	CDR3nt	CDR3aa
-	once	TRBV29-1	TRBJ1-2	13	TGCAGCGCCCAAGGGGGGGAACTCTATGGCTACACCTTC	CSAQGGELYGYTF
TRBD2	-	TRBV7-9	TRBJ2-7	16	TGTGCCAGCAGCGTCCAGACTAGCGGGGTCTCCTACGAGCAGTACTTC	CASSVQTSGVSYEQYF
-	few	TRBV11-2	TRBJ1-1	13	TGTGCCAGCAGCTTAGAAGCGAACACTGAAGCTTTCTTT	CASSLEANTEAFF
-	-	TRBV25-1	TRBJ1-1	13	TGTGCCAGCAGTGAATCCCTCGGATCAGAAGCTTTCTTT	CASSESLGSEAFF
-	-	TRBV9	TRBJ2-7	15	TGTGCCAGCAGCAAAGGACGGGAGTTGGGCTACGAGCAGTACTTC	CASSKGRELGYEQYF
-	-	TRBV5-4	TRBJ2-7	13	TGTGCCAGCAGCCCACCGGGCTCCTACGAGCAGTACTTC	CASSPPGSYEQYF
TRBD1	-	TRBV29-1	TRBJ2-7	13	TGCAGCGTTCAGACAGGGGATTCATACGAGCAGTACTTC	CSVQTGDSYEQYF
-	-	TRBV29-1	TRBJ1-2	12	TGCAGCGTTGAGGTTCCGGGTTCTGGCTACACCTTC	CSVEVPGSGYTF
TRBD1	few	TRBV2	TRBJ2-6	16	TGTGCCAGCAGGCCCGGGACAGGGTCTGGGGCCAACGTCCTGACTTTC	CASRPGTGSGANVLTF
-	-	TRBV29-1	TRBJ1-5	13	TGCAGCGTCACATCAGATAGCAATCAGCCCCAGCATTTT	CSVTSDSNQPQHF
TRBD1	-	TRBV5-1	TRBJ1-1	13	TGCGCCAGCGGATGGACAGGGATGACCGAAGCTTTCTTT	CASGWTGMTEAFF
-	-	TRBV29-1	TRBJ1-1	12	TGCAGCGTTGAAGATCGGGGCAGGGAAGCTTTCTTT	CSVEDRGREAFF
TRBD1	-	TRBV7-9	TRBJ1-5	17	TGTGCCAGCAGCTCGACCGGGACAGGGTTCGACAATCAGCCCCAGCATTTT	CASSSTGTGFDNQPQHF
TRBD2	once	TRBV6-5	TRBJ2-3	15	TGTGCCAGCAGTTTAGCGGGGGGGGGCGCAGATACGCAGTATTTT	CASSLAGGGADTQYF
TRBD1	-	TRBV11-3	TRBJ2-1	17	TGTGCCAGCAGTAGGCTTCGAGGACAGGGGGCCGACAATGAGCAGTTCTTC	CASSRLRGQGADNEQFF
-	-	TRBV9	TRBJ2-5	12	TGTGCCAGCAGCACTCCCCGCGAGACCCAGTACTTC	CASSTPRETQYF
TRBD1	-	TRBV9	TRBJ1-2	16	TGTGCCAGCAGCGTAGCCCTAACAGGGGTAGGCTATGGCTACACCTTC	CASSVALTGVGYGYTF
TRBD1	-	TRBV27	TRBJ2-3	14	TGTGCCAGCAGTTCAGGGACAGTCACAGATACGCAGTATTTT	CASSSGTVTDTQYF
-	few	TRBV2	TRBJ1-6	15	TGTGCCAGCACGCCAACTAGCTCCTATAATTCACCCCTCCACTTT	CASTPTSSYNSPLHF
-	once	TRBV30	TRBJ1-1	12	TGTGCCTGGAGTGAAAGAAGCACTGAAGCTTTCTTT	CAWSERSTEAFF
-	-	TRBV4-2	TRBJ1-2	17	TGTGCCAGCAGCCTCAACCCGGGCGGGGATCTCCCTTATGGCTACACCTTC	CASSLNPGGDLPYGYTF
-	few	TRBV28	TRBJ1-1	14	TGTGCCAGCAGTTCGATAGGACCGGACGATGAAGCTTTCTTT	CASSSIGPDDEAFF
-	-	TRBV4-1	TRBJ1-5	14	TGCGCCAGCAGCTCGGGTACAATTGGAAAGCCCCAGCATTTT	CASSSGTIGKPQHF
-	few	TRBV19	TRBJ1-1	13	TGTGCCAGTAGTATCGGCGCGGAGGGTGAAGCTTTCTTT	CASSIGAEGEAFF
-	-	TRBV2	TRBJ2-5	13	TGTGCCAGCAGTGAAGAGGATTGGGGGACCCAGTACTTC	CASSEEDWGTQYF
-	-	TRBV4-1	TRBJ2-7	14	TGCGCCAGCAGCCACATACTAGAGTCCTACGAGCAGTACTTC	CASSHILESYEQYF
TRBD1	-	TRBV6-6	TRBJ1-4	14	TGTGCCAGCATTAGACAGGGTCCAGGTGAAAAACTGTTTTTT	CASIRQGPGEKLFF
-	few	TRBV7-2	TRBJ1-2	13	TGTGCCAGCAGCCCTCAGGGAAGCTATGGCTACACCTTC	CASSPQGSYGYTF
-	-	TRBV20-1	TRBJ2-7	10	TGCAGTGCCACCGGGGACGAGCAGTACTTC	CSATGDEQYF
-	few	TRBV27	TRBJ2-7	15	TGTGCCAGCAGTTTAAGGAACAGGCCCACCTACGAGCAGTACTTC	CASSLRNRPTYEQYF
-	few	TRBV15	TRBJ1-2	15	TGTGCCACCAGCAAACCGGGCCCCGTTCCTTATGGCTACACCTTC	CATSKPGPVPYGYTF
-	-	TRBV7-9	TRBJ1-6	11	TGTGCCAGCAGCTCCGATTCACCCCTCCACTTT	CASSSDSPLHF
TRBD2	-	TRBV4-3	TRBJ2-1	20	TGCGCCAGCAGCCAAGGGCTAGCGGGGGGGGACCGCAGGTCCTACAATGAGCAGTTCTTC	CASSQGLAGGDRRSYNEQFF
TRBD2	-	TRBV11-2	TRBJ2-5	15	TGTGCCAGCAGCTTAACGACTAGCTCGGGAGAGACCCAGTACTTC	CASSLTTSSGETQYF
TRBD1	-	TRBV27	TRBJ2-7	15	TGTGCCAGCAGTCCTAGGGACAGGGGAAAGTACGAGCAGTACTTC	CASSPRDRGKYEQYF
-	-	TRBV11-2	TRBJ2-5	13	TGTGCCAGCAGCTTAGCCATCCAAGAGACCCAGTACTTC	CASSLAIQETQYF
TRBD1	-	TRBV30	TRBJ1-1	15	TGTGCCTGGAGTGACCCCGGGACAGGGGGTCCTGAAGCTTTCTTT	CAWSDPGTGGPEAFF
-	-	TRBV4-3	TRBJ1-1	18	TGCGCCAGCAGCCAAGTGGGGCATCTACGCAATGAGAACACTGAAGCTTTCTTT	CASSQVGHLRNENTEAFF
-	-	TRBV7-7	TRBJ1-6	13	TGTGCCAGCAGCTCAGGGTCGGATTCACCCCTCCACTTT	CASSSGSDSPLHF
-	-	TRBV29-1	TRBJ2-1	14	TGCAGCGAGCAGGGGGGAAGCTCCTACAATGAGCAGTTCTTC	CSEQGGSSYNEQFF
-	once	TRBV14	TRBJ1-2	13	TGTGCCAGCAGCCAAGGCGGTGGTGATGGCTACACCTTC	CASSQGGGDGYTF
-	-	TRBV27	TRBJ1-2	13	TGTGCCAGCAGTGAGGCAGGGGACTATGGCTACACCTTC	CASSEAGDYGYTF
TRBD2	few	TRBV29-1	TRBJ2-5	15	TGCAGCGTTGAAGGAGGTAGCGGGGGCCTAGAGACCCAGTACTTC	CSVEGGSGGLETQYF
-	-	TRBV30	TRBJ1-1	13	TGTGCCTGGAGGGCTCTTCGGGACACTGAAGCTTTCTTT	CAWRALRDTEAFF
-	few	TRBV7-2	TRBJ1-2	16	TGTGCCAGCAGCTTAGTCGGGACTCCTGGTAACTATGGCTACACCTTC	CASSLVGTPGNYGYTF
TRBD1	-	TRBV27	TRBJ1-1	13	TGTGCCAGCAGTCCAGGACAGGTCACTGAAGCTTTCTTT	CASSPGQVTEAFF
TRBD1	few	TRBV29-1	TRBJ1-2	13	TGCAGCGTTCTGACAGGGGCAAACTATGGCTACACCTTC	CSVLTGANYGYTF
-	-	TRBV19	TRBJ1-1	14	TGTGCCAGTAGTACAGGCAGGCCGGGGACTGAAGCTTTCTTT	CASSTGRPGTEAFF
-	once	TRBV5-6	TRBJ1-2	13	TGTGCCAGCAGTGCCAGGGATAACTATGGCTACACCTTC	CASSARDNYGYTF
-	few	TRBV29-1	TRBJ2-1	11	TGCAGCGTTGTTGAAAACAATGAGCAGTTCTTC	CSVVENNEQFF
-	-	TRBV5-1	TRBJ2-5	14	TGCGCCAGCAGCCCCGGACCATACCAAGAGACCCAGTACTTC	CASSPGPYQETQYF
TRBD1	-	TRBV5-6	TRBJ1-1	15	TGTGCCAGCAACCTCGGGGGACAGGGGTATCCTGAAGCTTTCTTT	CASNLGGQGYPEAFF
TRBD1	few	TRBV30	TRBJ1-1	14	TGTGCCTGGAGCGGGGACAGCTTGAACACTGAAGCTTTCTTT	CAWSGDSLNTEAFF
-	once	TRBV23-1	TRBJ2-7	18	TGCGCCAGCAGGACTCCTCCAGTTTCGGACTCCCCTTCCTACGAGCAGTACTTC	CASRTPPVSDSPSYEQYF